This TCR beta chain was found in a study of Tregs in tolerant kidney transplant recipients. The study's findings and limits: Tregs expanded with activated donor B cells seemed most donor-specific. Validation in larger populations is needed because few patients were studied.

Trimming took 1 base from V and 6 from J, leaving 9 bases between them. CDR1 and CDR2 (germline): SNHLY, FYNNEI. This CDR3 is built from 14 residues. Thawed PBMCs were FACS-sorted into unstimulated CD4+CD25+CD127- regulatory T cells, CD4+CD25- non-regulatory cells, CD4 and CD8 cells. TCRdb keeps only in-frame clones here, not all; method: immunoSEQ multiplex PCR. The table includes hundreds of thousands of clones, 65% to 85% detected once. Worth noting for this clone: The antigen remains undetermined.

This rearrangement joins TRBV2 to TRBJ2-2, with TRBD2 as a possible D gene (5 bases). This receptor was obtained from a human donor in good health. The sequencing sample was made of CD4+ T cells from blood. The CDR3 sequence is CASSEGEWAGELFF. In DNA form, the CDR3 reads TGTGCCAGCAGTGAAGGGGAGTGGGCCGGGGAGCTGTTTTTT.